One and the same sample provided the 9 T cell receptor beta chains below, sequenced in a study of blood T cell repertoires in COVID-19. TCRdb's copy holds only in-frame clones and misses some; the assay was immunoSEQ multiplex PCR. The data show around 350,000 clones, 85% to 90% seen once. The sample was peripheral blood. All receptors derive from a human donor in a cohort sampled during active COVID-19.

The chain recombines TRBV28 with TRBJ2-3; D uncertain. Per the germline V gene, CDR1 is MDHEN and CDR2 is SYDVKM. V was trimmed by 6 bases and J by 3 bases, leaving 7 bases between them. This CDR3 is 12 amino acids long. The chain's CDR3 is CASRSVTDTQYF. The DNA of the CDR3 is TGTGCCAGCAGGAGCGTGACAGATACGCAGTATTTT.

The V and J genes are TRBV11-2 and TRBJ2-2, with 11 bases fitting TRBD2. The germline gives CDR1 SGHAT, CDR2 FQNNGV. The V segment lost 4 bases and the J segment 6 bases; nucleotides outside the gene matches: 13. CDR3 length: 18 residues. DNA for the CDR3: TGTGCCAGCAGCTCGTGGTCTAGCGGGGGGCAGGGCTCCGGGGAGCTGTTTTTT. Translated, it gives CASSSWSSGGQGSGELFF.

This clone was recorded only once. V usage is TRBV10-2 and J usage is TRBJ2-7, with D maybe TRBD2 (6 bases). Between the trimmed V and J ends, which lost 3 bases and 2 bases, there was a span of 14 bases. Germline V lookup: CDR1 WSHSY, CDR2 SAAADI. This CDR3 has 15 residues. CDR3 in DNA: TGCGCCAGCAGTGAAAGGAGGGAGCCGCCCTACGAGCAGTACTTC. It codes for CASSERREPPYEQYF.

This clone was picked up many times. CDR3 sequence (DNA): TGTGCCAGCAGCGTCTCTAGCGGGAGGGCCAGGGGAGATACGCAGTATTTT. Translation gives CASSVSSGRARGDTQYF. This chain joins TRBV9 and TRBJ2-3, with TRBD2 identical over 12 bases. This CDR3 region has 17 residues. In germline, CDR1 is SGDLS, CDR2 YYNGEE. After removal of 2 bases from V and 5 bases from J, the junction contained 9 bases not matched to a gene.

The J gene is TRBJ1-1, the V gene TRBV28, with 11 nucleotides matching TRBD1. With 6 bases clipped from V and 2 bases from J, the junction kept 2 bases outside the gene matches. The germline CDR1 and CDR2 sequences are MDHEN and SYDVKM. The length of the CDR3 is 14 residues. DNA for the CDR3: TGTGCCAGCAGAGGACAGGGGGCTAACACTGAAGCTTTCTTT. The encoded protein is CASRGQGANTEAFF.

The chain employs TRBV9 and TRBJ1-2; a possible D gene is TRBD1 (5 bases). Germline V lookup: CDR1 SGDLS, CDR2 YYNGEE. V shed 0 bases and J shed 8 bases, with 20 bases lying between them. CDR3 length equals 16 residues. CDR3 in DNA: TGTGCCAGCAGCGTAGTAGGGGATTCAGAAATCCGCGGCTACACCTTC. Encoded protein: CASSVVGDSEIRGYTF.

The DNA of the CDR3 is TGCGCCAGCAGCTTGGTTGCAGCTGAGGACTATGGCTACACCTTC. Protein: CASSLVAAEDYGYTF. The genes are TRBV5-1 and TRBJ1-2; unclear D gene. Germline CDR1 is SGHRS and CDR2 is YFSETQ. The CDR3 runs to 15 residues. V lost 0 bases, J lost 3 bases, and 12 bases lay in between.

For the CDR3, the DNA is TGTGCCAGCAGCTCTGGACCCCAGGGCCCTTTCAATGAGCAGTTCTTC. Its translation: CASSSGPQGPFNEQFF. V and J are TRBV5-4 and TRBJ2-1, with a weak D call TRBD1 (5 bases). The V and J ends lost 3 bases and 6 bases respectively, with 19 bases between them. This CDR3 comprises 16 residues. CDR1 is SGHNT and CDR2 is YYREEE in the germline V gene (reference sequence). Filled out from reference TRBV5-4 and TRBJ2-1, the complete variable domain reads ETGVTQSPTHLIKTRGQQVTLRCSSQSGHNTVSWYQQALGQGPQFIFQYYREEENGRGNFPPRFSGLQFPNYSSELNVNALELDDSALYLCASSSGPQGPFNEQFFGPGTRLTVL.

The V call is TRBV5-1, the J call TRBJ2-1, with 14 bases that match TRBD2. Trimming took 4 bases from V and 8 from J; bases not matched to a gene: 5. Looked up from germline, CDR1 is SGHRS and CDR2 is YFSETQ. The CDR3 has 15 residues. CDR3 in amino acids: CASSPGTSGSDEQFF. The CDR3 coding sequence is TGCGCCAGCAGCCCGGGGACTAGCGGGAGTGATGAGCAGTTCTTC.